These 10 T cell receptor beta chains share one sample of origin, sequenced in a study of blood T cell repertoires in COVID-19. Profiling relied on immunoSEQ multiplex PCR, and the TCRdb table lists in-frame clones only, not all of them. Counted here are around 400,000 clones, approximately 87% occurring once; the ten biggest clones make up 2.3%. The sequenced material came from peripheral blood. The receptors here all came from an older woman with COVID-19, enrolled during active disease.

This chain uses TRBV30 with TRBJ2-3; 12 nucleotides line up with TRBD1. J was trimmed by 2 bases and V by 0 bases; bases with no gene match: 15. This CDR3 is built from 20 residues. CDR1 and CDR2 (germline): GTSNPN, SVGIG (reference sequence). The CDR3 nucleotides are TGTGCCTGGAGTGTATTGTCACGATGGGACAGGGGGCCACCCACAGATACGCAGTATTTT. It is translated as CAWSVLSRWDRGPPTDTQYF.

The V gene is TRBV2, the J gene TRBJ2-3; D might be TRBD1 (5 bases). Trimming stripped 4 bases from V and 2 bases from J, with 16 bases between. CDR1 is SNHLY and CDR2 is FYNNEI in the germline V gene. The CDR3 sequence is 16 residues long. CDR3: CASSGGRAQYTDTQYF. In DNA form, the CDR3 reads TGTGCCAGCAGTGGTGGCAGGGCGCAATACACAGATACGCAGTATTTT.

In this sample, this clone turned up a few times. The gene calls are TRBV2 and TRBJ1-1; D is possibly TRBD1 (5 bases). The CDR3 totals 14 residues. Germline assignment: CDR1 SNHLY and CDR2 FYNNEI. V dropped 4 bases and J dropped 5 bases, with 14 bases sitting between them. The CDR3 loop is CASSVQVVWTEAFF. For the CDR3, the DNA is TGTGCCAGCAGTGTACAGGTAGTTTGGACTGAAGCTTTCTTT.

J is TRBJ2-7 and V is TRBV5-4; TRBD1 matches at 7 bases. There are 15 residues in the CDR3. Germline values: CDR1 SGHNT, CDR2 YYREEE (reference sequence). V lost 4 bases and J lost 3; bases outside the gene matches: 10. As DNA, the CDR3 is TGTGCCAGCAGCGGGGGAAGGGGGACAGTCTACGAGCAGTACTTC. It is translated as CASSGGRGTVYEQYF.

The V and J genes are TRBV6-5 and TRBJ1-5; no firm D call. This CDR3 contains 13 residues. Trimming pared 2 bases from V and 7 bases from J, leaving 9 bases between. Germline CDR1 MNHEY, CDR2 SVGAGI. The CDR3 DNA reads as TGTGCCAGCAGTTACAGGACTGACCAGCCCCAGCATTTT. Amino acids: CASSYRTDQPQHF.

The chain combines TRBV11-3 with TRBJ2-1; 7 positions match TRBD2. The trim removed 1 base at V and 0 bases at J, leaving 3 bases unmatched. CDR3 length: 16 amino acids. The germline V gene encodes CDR1 SGHNT and CDR2 YENEEA. The CDR3 here is CASSLGRGFSYNEQFF. CDR3 DNA: TGTGCCAGCAGCTTAGGGCGGGGGTTCTCCTACAATGAGCAGTTCTTC.

The genes are TRBV4-2 and TRBJ1-3; TRBD1 might be the D (5 bases). The length of the CDR3 is 15 residues. CDR1 and CDR2 (germline): LGHNA, YNFKEQ. The V and J ends lost 6 bases and 0 bases respectively, with 12 bases between them. The CDR3 nucleotides are TGTGCCAGCAGGCGACAGATGAGCTCTGGAAACACCATATATTTT. Amino acids: CASRRQMSSGNTIYF.

For the CDR3, the DNA is TGTGCCAGCAGTTACCCGGGGGGGGGTTGCGTCTACACCTTC. This gives the protein CASSYPGGGCVYTF. The chain couples TRBV6-5 to TRBJ1-2; D is possibly TRBD1 (5 bases). The length of the CDR3 is 14 residues. V lost 2 bases to trimming and J lost 10 bases, with 17 bases between them. CDR1 and CDR2 (germline): MNHEY, SVGAGI.

The chain links TRBV7-8 to TRBJ2-1, with 8 bases lining up with TRBD2. Germline CDR1 reads SGHVS; CDR2 reads FQNEAQ. The V and J ends lost 6 bases and 0 bases, in that order; junction bases with no gene match: 1. This CDR3 spans 14 amino acids. CDR3 amino acids: CASSGTSSYNEQFF. The CDR3 nucleotides are TGTGCCAGCAGTGGGACTAGCTCCTACAATGAGCAGTTCTTC.

V usage is TRBV5-4 and J usage is TRBJ2-5, with D unclear. The germline V gene has CDR1 SGHNT and CDR2 YYREEE (reference sequence). The V gene lost 1 base and the J gene lost 2 bases, with 9 bases spanning the gap. CDR3 length: 14 residues. The chain's CDR3 is CASSLTVRQETQYF. In nucleotides, the CDR3 is TGTGCCAGCAGCTTGACAGTCCGGCAAGAGACCCAGTACTTC.